This T cell receptor (beta chain) was identified during a study of vaccination and CD4 T cells after COVID-19. The overall study: Two of the convalescents were Hispanic, and the group consisted of six males and four females. Points from the study as a whole: SARS-CoV-2-reactive clonotypes showed a nonsignificant median rise from around 20 to 38.

This clonotype has a handful of counts. Its cognate antigen is unknown. Trimming took off 6 bases at V and 3 bases at J, with 14 bases between the two ends. Per germline, CDR1 SEHNR and CDR2 FQNEAQ (reference sequence). CDR3 length: 14 residues. The treatment: approximately nine-day PBMC culture with coronavirus spike peptide pools or control peptides (ViraFEST assay). Cultured CD4+ T cell DNA was sequenced using the Oncomine TCR Beta short-read assay. TCRdb processed the PCR reads anew with MiXCR; each CDR3 protein has one entry. The sample holds over 11,000 distinct CDR3 sequences, 55% seen once. The TCR was taken from a human donor who had recovered from COVID-19. J is TRBJ2-5 and V is TRBV7-9; TRBD1 is a possible D gene (8 bases). The source was CD4+ T cells from blood, cultured in vitro, collected before SARS-CoV-2 vaccination. The CDR3 nucleotides are TGTGCCAGCAGTTTACAGGGGGGGAAAGAGACCCAGTACTTC. Protein: CASSLQGGKETQYF.